These 14 T cell receptor beta chains were sequenced from one sample in a study of human T cells and chemical hapten exposure. This sample's time point: healthy volunteer bleed at 6 weeks. The authors extracted total RNA from unfractionated whole blood. Via MiXCR, TCRdb re-called the RACE reads, giving one row per CDR3 protein. The profile covers about 79,000 distinct CDR3 sequences, with roughly 8.7% appearing a single time and 1.5% to 1.7% taken by the ten largest. The sample consisted of whole blood. Receptor source: a male donor in good health. Some clones in this sample may be carry-over from other donors' samples.

Notes on this clonotype: A much larger clone is a single base away; this may be a read error. The chain uses TRBV28 and TRBJ2-2; a weak D match, TRBD2 (6 bases). The CDR3 runs 13 residues. Per germline, CDR1 MDHEN and CDR2 SYDVKM. CDR3 in amino acids: CASSLTNTGGLFF. CDR3 nucleotides: TGTGCCAGCAGTTTAACCAACACCGGGGGGCTGTTTTTT. Looking up the rest from reference TRBV28 and TRBJ2-2 gives the full variable domain: DVKVTQSSRYLVKRTGEKVFLECVQDMDHENMFWYRQDPGLGLRLIYFSYDVKMKEKGDIPEGYSVSREKKERFSLILESASTNQTSMYLCASSLTNTGGLFFGEGSRLTVL.

Many counts were recorded for this clonotype. The chain has TRBV29-1 and TRBJ1-1, with unresolved D. CDR1 and CDR2 (germline): SQVTM, ANQGSEA. The CDR3 is 13 amino acids. V lost 3 bases to trimming and J lost 1 base, with 9 bases between them. The CDR3 reads CSVEAWENTEAFF. The CDR3 nucleotides are TGCAGCGTTGAGGCCTGGGAGAACACTGAAGCTTTCTTT.

In its sample, this clonotype was seen a few times. The chain couples TRBV10-3 to TRBJ2-2; weak D call: TRBD2 (5 bases). The CDR3 totals 16 residues. V lost 3 bases and J lost 3, with 14 bases in between. The germline gives CDR1 ENHRY, CDR2 SYGVKD. The CDR3 coding sequence is TGTGCCATCAGTGATAACAGCCCCGGGGACACCGGGGAGCTGTTTTTT. Translation: CAISDNSPGDTGELFF.

This clonotype has only a few counts. The chain has TRBV6-5 and TRBJ2-5, with a tentative D call TRBD1 (5 bases). The CDR3 loop spans 15 amino acids. Germline values: CDR1 MNHEY, CDR2 SVGAGI. Deletions cut 10 bases from V and 4 bases from J, with 22 bases between. This CDR3 is CATSPDSRSLETQYF. The CDR3 DNA reads as TGTGCCACCAGCCCCGACAGTAGGAGTCTAGAGACCCAGTACTTC.

The chain carries TRBV12-3 or TRBV12-4 and TRBJ1-1, with D hard to call. Trimming stripped 6 bases from V and 0 bases from J, with 8 bases between. The CDR3 has 13 amino acids. The CDR3 sequence: CASRDQVNTEAFF. DNA for the CDR3: TGTGCCAGCAGGGATCAAGTGAACACTGAAGCTTTCTTT.

The genes are TRBV4-2 and TRBJ2-1; the match to TRBD2 covers 10 bases. CDR3 size: 17 residues. Germline V gene data show CDR1 as LGHNA and CDR2 as YNFKEQ. With V trimmed by 3 bases and J by 3 bases, 8 bases remained unmatched. The chain's CDR3 is CASSQGALAGGYNEQFF. CDR3 sequence (DNA): TGTGCCAGCAGCCAGGGTGCCTTAGCGGGGGGCTACAATGAGCAGTTCTTC.

The chain uses TRBV11-2 and TRBJ1-2, with D perhaps TRBD1 (5 bases). The CDR3 totals 15 residues. Per the germline V gene, CDR1 is SGHAT and CDR2 is FQNNGV. V lost 0 bases, J lost 2 bases, and 10 bases lay in between. CDR3: CASSLDRGLNYGYTF. The DNA of the CDR3 is TGTGCCAGCAGCTTAGATCGGGGACTGAACTATGGCTACACCTTC.

This clonotype was picked up many times. This chain connects TRBV27 to TRBJ1-5; TRBD1 might be the D (5 bases). This CDR3 contains 13 residues. The V gene's germline CDR1 is MNHEY and CDR2 SMNVEV (reference sequence). The V gene lost 6 bases and the J gene lost 0 bases, with 6 bases spanning the gap. CDR3 in DNA: TGTGCCAGCAGCAGGGTTAGCAATCAGCCCCAGCATTTT. Encoded protein: CASSRVSNQPQHF.

This chain uses TRBV2 with TRBJ2-1; no firm D call. V lost 0 bases and J lost 1, with 1 base in between. This CDR3 comprises 13 residues. Germline loops: CDR1 SNHLY, CDR2 FYNNEI. This CDR3 is CASSEASYNEQFF. In DNA, the CDR3 is TGTGCCAGCAGTGAAGCGTCCTACAATGAGCAGTTCTTC.

This chain connects TRBV5-1 to TRBJ1-4, with D hard to call. This CDR3 has 15 residues. V was trimmed by 2 bases and J by 0 bases, leaving 8 bases between them. CDR1 is SGHRS, CDR2 YFSETQ, per germline. DNA for the CDR3: TGCGCCAGCAGCTTCCAGGAAGCAACTAATGAAAAACTGTTTTTT. Translating it yields CASSFQEATNEKLFF.

The genes are TRBV20-1 and TRBJ2-3; 10 positions match TRBD2. V lost 0 bases and J lost 7; bases outside the gene matches: 16. Germline V gene sequence: CDR1 DFQATT, CDR2 SNEGSKA (reference sequence). CDR3 length: 18 amino acids. The CDR3 loop reads CSARDLLGPSGGAYTQYF. For the CDR3, the DNA is TGCAGTGCTAGAGATCTGTTGGGGCCAAGCGGGGGGGCGTATACGCAGTATTTT.

This clonotype was seen only a few times. The chain joins TRBV19 to TRBJ2-1, with a weak D call TRBD2 (7 bases). CDR3 length: 17 amino acids. The V end lost 2 bases, the J end lost 3 bases, and 17 bases lay between the germline ends. Germline CDR1 LNHDA, CDR2 SQIVND (reference sequence). The CDR3 bases are TGTGCCAGTAGTATAACGCGGGGGCGGACGATCTACAATGAGCAGTTCTTC. Translated: CASSITRGRTIYNEQFF.

This clonotype occurred a few times. The chain combines TRBV19 with TRBJ2-7, with TRBD1 matching 8 bases. Trimming at V came to 2 bases and at J to 4 bases, leaving 4 bases not matched to a gene. Germline CDR1 LNHDA, CDR2 SQIVND (reference sequence). The CDR3 consists of 14 residues. DNA of the CDR3: TGTGCCAGTAGTATACAGGGGGCATCGTACGAGCAGTACTTC. Residues: CASSIQGASYEQYF.

This clonotype has more than one count but fewer than ten. The V gene is TRBV11-1, the J gene TRBJ2-7, with D perhaps matching TRBD1 (6 bases). The CDR3 runs to 13 residues. The V gene lost 5 bases and the J gene lost 5 bases, with 13 bases spanning the gap. Germline lookup yields CDR1 SGHAT and CDR2 FQDESV (reference sequence). CDR3 in DNA: TGTGCCAGCAGCCCCAGGGGCGAGCACGAGCAGTACTTC. It is translated as CASSPRGEHEQYF.